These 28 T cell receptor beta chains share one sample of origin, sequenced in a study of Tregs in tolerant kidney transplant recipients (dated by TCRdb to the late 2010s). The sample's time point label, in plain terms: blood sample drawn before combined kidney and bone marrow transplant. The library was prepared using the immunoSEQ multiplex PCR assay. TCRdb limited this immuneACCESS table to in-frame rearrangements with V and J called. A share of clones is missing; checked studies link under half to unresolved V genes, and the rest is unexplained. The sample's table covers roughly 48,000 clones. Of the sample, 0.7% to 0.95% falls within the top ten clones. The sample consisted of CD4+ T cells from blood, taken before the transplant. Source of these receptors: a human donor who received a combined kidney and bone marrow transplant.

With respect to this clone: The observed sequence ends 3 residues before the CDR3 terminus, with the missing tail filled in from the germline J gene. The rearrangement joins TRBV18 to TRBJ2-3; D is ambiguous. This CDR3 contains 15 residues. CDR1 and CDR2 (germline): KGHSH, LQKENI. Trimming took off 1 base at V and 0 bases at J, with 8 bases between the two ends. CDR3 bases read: TGTGCCAGCTCACCACAATATCTTAGCACAGATACG. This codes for CASSPQYLSTDT. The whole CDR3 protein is CASSPQYLSTDTQYF.

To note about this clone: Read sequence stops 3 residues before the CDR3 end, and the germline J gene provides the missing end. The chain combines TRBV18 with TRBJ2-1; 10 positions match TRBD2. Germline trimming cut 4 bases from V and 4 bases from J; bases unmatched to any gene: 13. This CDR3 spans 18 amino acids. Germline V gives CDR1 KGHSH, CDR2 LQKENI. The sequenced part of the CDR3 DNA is TGTGCCAGCTCACAGAGGACCATGCTAGCGGGAGAGTACAATGAG. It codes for CASSQRTMLAGEYNE. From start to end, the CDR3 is CASSQRTMLAGEYNEQFF.

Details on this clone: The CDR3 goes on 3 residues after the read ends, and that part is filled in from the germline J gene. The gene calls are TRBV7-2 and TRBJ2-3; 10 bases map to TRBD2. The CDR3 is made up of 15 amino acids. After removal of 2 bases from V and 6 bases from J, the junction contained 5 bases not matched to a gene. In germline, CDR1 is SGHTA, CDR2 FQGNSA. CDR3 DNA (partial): TGTGCCAGCAGCTTAAAAGCGGGAGGGATGGATACG. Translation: CASSLKAGGMDT. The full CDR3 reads CASSLKAGGMDTQYF.

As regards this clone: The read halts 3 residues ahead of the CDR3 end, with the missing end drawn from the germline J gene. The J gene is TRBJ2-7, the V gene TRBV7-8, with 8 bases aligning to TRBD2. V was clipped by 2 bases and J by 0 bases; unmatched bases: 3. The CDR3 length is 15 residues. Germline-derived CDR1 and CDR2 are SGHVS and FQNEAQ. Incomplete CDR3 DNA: TGTGCCAGCAGCTTAACTAGCGGACTCTCCTACGAG. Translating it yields CASSLTSGLSYE. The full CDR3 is CASSLTSGLSYEQYF.

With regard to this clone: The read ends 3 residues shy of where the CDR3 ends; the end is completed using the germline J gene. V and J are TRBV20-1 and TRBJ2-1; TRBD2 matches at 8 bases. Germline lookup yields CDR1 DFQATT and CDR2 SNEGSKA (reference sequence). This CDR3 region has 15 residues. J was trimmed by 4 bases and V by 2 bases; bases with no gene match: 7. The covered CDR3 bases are TGCAGTGCTAGATTTGGGACTAGGGAGTACAATGAG. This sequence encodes CSARFGTREYNE. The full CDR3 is CSARFGTREYNEQFF.

CDR3 DNA (partial): TGTGCCTGGAGGAGACGAGGGACAGGGGGAACAGATACG. Translation gives CAWRRRGTGGTDT. Given in full, the CDR3 is CAWRRRGTGGTDTQYF. The rearrangement uses TRBV30 and TRBJ2-3; TRBD1 matches 11 bases. The read gets to within 3 residues of the CDR3 end, and the germline J gene fills in the rest. The junction had 8 bases not matched to a gene; V was cut back by 3 bases and J by 3 bases. Germline V lookup: CDR1 GTSNPN, CDR2 SVGIG (reference sequence). CDR3 length: 16 amino acids.

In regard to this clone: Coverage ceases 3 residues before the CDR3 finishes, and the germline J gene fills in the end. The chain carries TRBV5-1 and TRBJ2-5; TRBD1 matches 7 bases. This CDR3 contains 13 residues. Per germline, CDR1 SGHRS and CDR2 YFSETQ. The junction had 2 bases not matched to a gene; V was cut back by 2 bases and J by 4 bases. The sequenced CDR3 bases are TGCGCCAGCAGCTTAAGGGGGCGAGAGACC. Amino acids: CASSLRGRET. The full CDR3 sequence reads CASSLRGRETQYF.

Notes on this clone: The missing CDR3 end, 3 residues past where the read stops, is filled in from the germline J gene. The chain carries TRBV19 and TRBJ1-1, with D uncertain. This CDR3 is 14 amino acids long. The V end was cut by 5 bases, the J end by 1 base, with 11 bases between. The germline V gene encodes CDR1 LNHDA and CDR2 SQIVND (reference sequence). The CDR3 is CASSVQRANTEAFF. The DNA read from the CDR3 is TGTGCCAGTAGTGTACAGAGAGCGAACACTGAA.

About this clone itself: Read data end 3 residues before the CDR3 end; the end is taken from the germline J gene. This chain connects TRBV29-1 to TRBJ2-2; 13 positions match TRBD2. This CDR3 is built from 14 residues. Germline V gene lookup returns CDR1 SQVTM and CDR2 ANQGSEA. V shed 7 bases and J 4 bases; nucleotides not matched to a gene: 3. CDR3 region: CSARTSGGTGELFF. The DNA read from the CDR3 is TGCAGCGCCAGGACTAGCGGGGGCACCGGGGAG.

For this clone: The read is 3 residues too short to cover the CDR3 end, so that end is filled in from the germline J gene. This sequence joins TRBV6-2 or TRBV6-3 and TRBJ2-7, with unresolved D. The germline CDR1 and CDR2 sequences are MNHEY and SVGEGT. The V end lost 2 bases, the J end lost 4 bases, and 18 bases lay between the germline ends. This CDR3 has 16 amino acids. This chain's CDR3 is CASSYPLGREVYEQYF. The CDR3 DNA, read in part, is TGTGCCAGCAGTTACCCTTTGGGCAGAGAGGTTTACGAG.

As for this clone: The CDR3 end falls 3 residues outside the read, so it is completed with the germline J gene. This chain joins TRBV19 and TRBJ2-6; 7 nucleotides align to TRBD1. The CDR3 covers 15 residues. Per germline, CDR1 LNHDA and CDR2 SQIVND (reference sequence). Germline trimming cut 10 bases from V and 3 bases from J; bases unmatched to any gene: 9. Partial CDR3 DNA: TGTGCCACGACCGAGAGGGGGCATGGGGCCAACGTC. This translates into CATTERGHGANV. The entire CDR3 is CATTERGHGANVLTF.

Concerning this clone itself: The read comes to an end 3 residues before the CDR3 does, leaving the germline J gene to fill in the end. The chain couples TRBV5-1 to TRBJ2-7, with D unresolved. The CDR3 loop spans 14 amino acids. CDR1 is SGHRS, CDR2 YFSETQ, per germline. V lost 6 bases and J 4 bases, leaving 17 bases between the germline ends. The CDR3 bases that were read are TGCGCCAGCAAAACAGTATCCACGTCTTACGAG. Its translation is CASKTVSTSYE. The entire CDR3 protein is CASKTVSTSYEQYF.

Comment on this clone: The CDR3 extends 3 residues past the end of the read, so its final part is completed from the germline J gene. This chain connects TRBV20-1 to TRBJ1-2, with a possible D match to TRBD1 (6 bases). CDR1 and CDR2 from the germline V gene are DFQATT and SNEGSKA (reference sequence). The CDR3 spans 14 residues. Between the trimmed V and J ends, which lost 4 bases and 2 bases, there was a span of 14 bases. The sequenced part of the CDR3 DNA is TGCAGTGCTACCGGAGGACAGAAAAACTATGGC. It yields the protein CSATGGQKNYG. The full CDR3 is CSATGGQKNYGYTF.

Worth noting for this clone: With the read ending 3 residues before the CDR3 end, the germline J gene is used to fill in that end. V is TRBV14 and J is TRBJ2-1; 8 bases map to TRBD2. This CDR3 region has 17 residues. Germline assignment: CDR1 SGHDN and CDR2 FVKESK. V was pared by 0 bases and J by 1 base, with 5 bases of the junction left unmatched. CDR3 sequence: CASSQEAGVGSYNEQFF. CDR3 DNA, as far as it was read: TGTGCCAGCAGCCAAGAAGCGGGAGTGGGGTCCTACAATGAG.

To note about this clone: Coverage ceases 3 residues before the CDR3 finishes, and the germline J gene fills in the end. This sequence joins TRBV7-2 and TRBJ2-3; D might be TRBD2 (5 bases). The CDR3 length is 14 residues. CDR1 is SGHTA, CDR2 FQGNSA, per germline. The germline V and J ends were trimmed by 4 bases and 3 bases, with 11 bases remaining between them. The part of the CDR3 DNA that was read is TGTGCCAGCAGCTCTACTAGAGTGACAGATACG. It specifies CASSSTRVTDT. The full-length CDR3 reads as CASSSTRVTDTQYF.

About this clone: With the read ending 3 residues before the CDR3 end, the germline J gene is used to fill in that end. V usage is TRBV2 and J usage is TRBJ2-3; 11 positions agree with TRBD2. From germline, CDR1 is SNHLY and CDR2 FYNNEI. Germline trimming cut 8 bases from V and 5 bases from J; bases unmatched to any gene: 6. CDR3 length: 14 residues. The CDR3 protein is CASSGLAVGDTQYF. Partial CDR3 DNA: TGTGCCAGCTCGGGACTAGCGGTGGGAGATACG.

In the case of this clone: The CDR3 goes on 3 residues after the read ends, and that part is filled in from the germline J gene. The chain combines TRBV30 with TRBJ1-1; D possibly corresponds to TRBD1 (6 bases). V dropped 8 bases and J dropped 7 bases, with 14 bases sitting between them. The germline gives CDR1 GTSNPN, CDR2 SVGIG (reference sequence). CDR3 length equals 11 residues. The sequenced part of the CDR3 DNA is TGTGCCACCATGGCAGGGGATGAA. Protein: CATMAGDE. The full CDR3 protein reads CATMAGDEAFF.

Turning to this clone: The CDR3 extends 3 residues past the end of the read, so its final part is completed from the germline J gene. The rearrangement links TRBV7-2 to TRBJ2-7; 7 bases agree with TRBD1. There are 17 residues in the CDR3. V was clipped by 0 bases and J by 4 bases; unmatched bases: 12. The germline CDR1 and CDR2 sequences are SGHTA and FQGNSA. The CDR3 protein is CASSLAGVTGTEYEQYF. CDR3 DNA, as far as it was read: TGTGCCAGCAGCTTAGCTGGGGTGACCGGGACAGAATACGAG.

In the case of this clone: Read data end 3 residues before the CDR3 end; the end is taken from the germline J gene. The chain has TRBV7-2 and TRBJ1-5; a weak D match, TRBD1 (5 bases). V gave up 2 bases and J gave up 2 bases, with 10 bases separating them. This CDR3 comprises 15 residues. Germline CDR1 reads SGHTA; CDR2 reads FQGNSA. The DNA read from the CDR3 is TGTGCCAGCAGCTTAAAGGGGTCAGGCAATCAGCCC. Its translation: CASSLKGSGNQP. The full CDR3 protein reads CASSLKGSGNQPQHF.

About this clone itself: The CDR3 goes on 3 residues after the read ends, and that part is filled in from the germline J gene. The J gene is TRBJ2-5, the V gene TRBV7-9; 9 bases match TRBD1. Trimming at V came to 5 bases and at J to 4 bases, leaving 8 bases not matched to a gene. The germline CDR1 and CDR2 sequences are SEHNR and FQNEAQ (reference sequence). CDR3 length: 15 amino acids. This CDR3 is CASSQGQGGGETQYF. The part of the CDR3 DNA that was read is TGTGCCAGCAGCCAGGGACAGGGTGGGGGAGAGACC. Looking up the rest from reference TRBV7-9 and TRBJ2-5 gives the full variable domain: DTGVSQNPRHKITKRGQNVTFRCDPISEHNRLYWYRQTLGQGPEFLTYFQNEAQLEKSRLLSDRFSAERPKGSFSTLEIQRTEQGDSAMYLCASSQGQGGGETQYFGPGTRLLVL.

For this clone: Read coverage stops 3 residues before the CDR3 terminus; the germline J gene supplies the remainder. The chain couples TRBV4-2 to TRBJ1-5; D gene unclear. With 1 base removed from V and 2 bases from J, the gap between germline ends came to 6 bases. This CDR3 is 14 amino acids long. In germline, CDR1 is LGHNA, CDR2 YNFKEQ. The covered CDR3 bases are TGTGCCAGCAGCCAAGTCCAGGGCAATCAGCCC. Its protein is CASSQVQGNQP. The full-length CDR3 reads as CASSQVQGNQPQHF.

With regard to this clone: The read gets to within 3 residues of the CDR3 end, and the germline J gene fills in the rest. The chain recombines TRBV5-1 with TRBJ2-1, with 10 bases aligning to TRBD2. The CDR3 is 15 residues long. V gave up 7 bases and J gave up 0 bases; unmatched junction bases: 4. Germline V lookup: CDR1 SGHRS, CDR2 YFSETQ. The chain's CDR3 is CASCSSGSSYNEQFF. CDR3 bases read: TGCGCCAGCTGCTCTAGCGGGAGCTCCTACAATGAG.

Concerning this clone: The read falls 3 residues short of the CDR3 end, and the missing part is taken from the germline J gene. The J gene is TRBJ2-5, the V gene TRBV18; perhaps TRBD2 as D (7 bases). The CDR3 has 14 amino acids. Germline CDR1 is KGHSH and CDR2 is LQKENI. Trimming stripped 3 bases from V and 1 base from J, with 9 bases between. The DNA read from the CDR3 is TGTGCCAGCTCACCTCGGGGGGCCCAAGAGACC. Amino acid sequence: CASSPRGAQET. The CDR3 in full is CASSPRGAQETQYF.

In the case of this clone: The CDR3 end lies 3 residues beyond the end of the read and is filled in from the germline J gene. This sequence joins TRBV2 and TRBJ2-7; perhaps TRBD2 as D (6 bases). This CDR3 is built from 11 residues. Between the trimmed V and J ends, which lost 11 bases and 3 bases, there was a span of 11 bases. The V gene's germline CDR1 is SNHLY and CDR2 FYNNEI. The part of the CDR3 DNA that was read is TGTGCCTCCAGACTAGTCTACGAG. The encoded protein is CASRLVYE. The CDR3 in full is CASRLVYEQYF.

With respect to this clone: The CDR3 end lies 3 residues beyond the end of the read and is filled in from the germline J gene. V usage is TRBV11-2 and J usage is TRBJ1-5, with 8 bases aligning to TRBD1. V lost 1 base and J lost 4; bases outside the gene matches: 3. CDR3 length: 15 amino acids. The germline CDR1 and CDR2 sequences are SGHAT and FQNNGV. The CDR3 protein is CASSLGGDRNQPQHF. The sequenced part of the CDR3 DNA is TGTGCCAGCAGCTTAGGGGGGGACAGGAATCAGCCC.

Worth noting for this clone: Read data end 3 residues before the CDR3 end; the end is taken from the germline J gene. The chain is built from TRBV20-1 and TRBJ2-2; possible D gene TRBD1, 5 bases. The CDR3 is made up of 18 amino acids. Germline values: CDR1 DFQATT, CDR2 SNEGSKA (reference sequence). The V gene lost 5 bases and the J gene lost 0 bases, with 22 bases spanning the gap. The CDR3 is CSAEDVQGASSNTGELFF. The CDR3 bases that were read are TGCAGTGCTGAAGATGTCCAAGGGGCGAGTTCGAACACCGGGGAG.

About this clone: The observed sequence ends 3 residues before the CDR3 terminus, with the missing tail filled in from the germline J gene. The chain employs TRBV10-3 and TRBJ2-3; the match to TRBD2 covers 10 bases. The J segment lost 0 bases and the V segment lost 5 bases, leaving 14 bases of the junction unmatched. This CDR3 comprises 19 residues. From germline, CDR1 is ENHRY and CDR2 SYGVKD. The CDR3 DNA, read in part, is TGTGCCATCAGTAAGGGCCCCTCGACTAGCGGGTCTAGCACAGATACG. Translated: CAISKGPSTSGSSTDT. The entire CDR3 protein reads CAISKGPSTSGSSTDTQYF.

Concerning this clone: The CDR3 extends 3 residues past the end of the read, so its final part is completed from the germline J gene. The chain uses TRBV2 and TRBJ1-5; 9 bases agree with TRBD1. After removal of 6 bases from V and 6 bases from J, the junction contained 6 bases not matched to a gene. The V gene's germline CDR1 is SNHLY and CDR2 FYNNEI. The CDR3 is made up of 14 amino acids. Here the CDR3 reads CASRGDRVRQPQHF. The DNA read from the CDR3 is TGTGCCAGCAGAGGGGACAGGGTCCGTCAGCCC.